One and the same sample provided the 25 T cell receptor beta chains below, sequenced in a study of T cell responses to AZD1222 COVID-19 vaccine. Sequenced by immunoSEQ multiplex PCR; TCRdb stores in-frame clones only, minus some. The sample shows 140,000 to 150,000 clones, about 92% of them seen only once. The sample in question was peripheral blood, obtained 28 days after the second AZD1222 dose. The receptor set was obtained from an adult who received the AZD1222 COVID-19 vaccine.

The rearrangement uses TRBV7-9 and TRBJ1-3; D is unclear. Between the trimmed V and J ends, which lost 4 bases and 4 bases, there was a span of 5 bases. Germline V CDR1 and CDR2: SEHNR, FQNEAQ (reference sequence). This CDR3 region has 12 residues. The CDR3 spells CASSSLGNTIYF. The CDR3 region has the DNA TGTGCCAGCAGCTCGCTCGGAAACACCATATATTTT.

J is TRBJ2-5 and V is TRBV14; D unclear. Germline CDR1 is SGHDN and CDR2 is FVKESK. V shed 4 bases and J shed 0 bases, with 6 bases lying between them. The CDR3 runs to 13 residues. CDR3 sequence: CASSRDYQETQYF. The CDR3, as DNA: TGTGCCAGCAGCCGGGATTACCAAGAGACCCAGTACTTC.

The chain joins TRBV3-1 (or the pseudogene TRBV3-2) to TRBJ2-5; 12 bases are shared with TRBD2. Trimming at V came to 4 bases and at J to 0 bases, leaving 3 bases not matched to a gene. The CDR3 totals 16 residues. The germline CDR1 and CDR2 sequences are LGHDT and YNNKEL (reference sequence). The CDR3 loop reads CASSRGLAGNQETQYF. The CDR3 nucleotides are TGTGCCAGCAGCCGGGGACTAGCGGGTAACCAAGAGACCCAGTACTTC.

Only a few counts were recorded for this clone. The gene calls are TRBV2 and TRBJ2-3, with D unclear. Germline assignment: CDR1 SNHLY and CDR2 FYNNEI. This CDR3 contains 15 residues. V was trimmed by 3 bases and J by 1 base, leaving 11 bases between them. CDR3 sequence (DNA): TGTGCCAGCAGTGACTGGCAGAGACGCACAGATACGCAGTATTTT. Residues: CASSDWQRRTDTQYF.

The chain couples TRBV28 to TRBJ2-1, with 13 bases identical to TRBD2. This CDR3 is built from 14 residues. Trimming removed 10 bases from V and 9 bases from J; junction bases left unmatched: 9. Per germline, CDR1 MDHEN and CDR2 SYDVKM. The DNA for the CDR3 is TGTGCCACAGAGGGACTAGCGGGACAGGGTGAGCAGTTCTTC. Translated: CATEGLAGQGEQFF.

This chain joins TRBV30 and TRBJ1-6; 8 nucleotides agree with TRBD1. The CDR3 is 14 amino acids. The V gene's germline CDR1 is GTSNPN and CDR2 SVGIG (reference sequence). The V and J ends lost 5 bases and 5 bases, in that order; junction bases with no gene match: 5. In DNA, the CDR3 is TGTGCCTGGCGACGGGACAGGAATAATTCACCCCTCCACTTT. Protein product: CAWRRDRNNSPLHF.

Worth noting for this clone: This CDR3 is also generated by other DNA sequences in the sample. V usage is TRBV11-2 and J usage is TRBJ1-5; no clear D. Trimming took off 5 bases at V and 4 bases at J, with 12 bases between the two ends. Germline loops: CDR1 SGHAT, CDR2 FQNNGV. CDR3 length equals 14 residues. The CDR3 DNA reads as TGTGCCAGCAGCGGGGTGGGGAGTAATCAGCCCCAGCATTTT. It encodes CASSGVGSNQPQHF. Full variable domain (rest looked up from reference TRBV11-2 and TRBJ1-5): EAGVAQSPRYKIIEKRQSVAFWCNPISGHATLYWYQQILGQGPKLLIQFQNNGVVDDSQLPKDRFSAERLKGVDSTLKIQPAKLEDSAVYLCASSGVGSNQPQHFGDGTRLSIL.

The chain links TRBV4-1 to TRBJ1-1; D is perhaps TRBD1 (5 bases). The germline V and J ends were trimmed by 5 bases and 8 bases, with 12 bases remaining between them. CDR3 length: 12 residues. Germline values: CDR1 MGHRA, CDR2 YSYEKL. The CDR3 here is CASSWEPGEAFF. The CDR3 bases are TGCGCCAGCAGCTGGGAACCAGGGGAAGCTTTCTTT.

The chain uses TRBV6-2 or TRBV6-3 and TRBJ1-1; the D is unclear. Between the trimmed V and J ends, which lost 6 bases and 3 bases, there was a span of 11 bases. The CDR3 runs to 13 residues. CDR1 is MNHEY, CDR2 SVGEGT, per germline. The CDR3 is CASSSQRDTEAFF. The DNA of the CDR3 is TGTGCCAGCAGCTCCCAGAGGGACACTGAAGCTTTCTTT.

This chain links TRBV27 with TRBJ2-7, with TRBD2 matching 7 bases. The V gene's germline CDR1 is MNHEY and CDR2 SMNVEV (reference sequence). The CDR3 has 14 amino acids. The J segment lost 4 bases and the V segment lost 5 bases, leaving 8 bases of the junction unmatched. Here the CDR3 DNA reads TGTGCCAGCAGTGCAACCTGGGGGGGATACGAGCAGTACTTC. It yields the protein CASSATWGGYEQYF.

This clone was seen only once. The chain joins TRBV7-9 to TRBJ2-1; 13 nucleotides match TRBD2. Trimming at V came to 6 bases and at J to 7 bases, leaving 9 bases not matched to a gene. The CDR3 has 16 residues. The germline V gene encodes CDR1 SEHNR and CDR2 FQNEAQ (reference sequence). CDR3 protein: CASSLLGTSGANEQFF. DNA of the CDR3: TGTGCCAGCAGTCTACTTGGGACTAGCGGGGCAAATGAGCAGTTCTTC.

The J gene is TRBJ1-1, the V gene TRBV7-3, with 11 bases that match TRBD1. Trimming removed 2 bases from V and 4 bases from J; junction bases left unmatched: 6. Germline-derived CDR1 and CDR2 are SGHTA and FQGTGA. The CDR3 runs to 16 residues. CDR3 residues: CASSLLGQGASTEAFF. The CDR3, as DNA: TGTGCCAGCAGCTTATTAGGACAGGGGGCGAGCACTGAAGCTTTCTTT. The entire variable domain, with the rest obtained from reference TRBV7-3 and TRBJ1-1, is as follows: GAGVSQTPSNKVTEKGKYVELRCDPISGHTALYWYRQSLGQGPEFLIYFQGTGAADDSGLPNDRFFAVRPEGSVSTLKIQRTERGDSAVYLCASSLLGQGASTEAFFGQGTRLTVV.

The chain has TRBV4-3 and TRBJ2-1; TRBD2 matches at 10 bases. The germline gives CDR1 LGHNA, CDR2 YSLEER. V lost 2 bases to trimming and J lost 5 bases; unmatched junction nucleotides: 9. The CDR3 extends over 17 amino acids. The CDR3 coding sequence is TGCGCCAGCAGCCAATCCTTTAGCGGGAGGTCCCACAATGAGCAGTTCTTC. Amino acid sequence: CASSQSFSGRSHNEQFF.

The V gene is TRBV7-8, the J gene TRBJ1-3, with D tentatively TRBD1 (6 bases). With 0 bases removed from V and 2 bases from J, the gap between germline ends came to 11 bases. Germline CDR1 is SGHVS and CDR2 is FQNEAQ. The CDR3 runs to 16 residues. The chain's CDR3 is CASSLANAGAGNTIYF. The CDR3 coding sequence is TGTGCCAGCAGCTTAGCGAATGCAGGGGCTGGAAACACCATATATTTT.

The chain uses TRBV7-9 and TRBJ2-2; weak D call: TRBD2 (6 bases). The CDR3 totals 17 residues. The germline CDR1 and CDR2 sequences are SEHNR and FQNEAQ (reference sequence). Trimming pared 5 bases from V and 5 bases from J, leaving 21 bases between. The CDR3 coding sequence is TGTGCCAGCAGCAACCCTTTGGGTCCCGGGGGAACCGGGGAGCTGTTTTTT. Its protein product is CASSNPLGPGGTGELFF.

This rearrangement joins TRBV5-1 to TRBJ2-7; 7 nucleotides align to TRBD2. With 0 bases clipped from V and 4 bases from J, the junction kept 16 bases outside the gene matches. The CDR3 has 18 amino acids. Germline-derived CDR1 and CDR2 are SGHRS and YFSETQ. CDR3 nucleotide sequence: TGCGCCAGCAGCTTGGTTCAAGTCGCGGGAGCGCCGGGTTACGAGCAGTACTTC. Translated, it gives CASSLVQVAGAPGYEQYF.

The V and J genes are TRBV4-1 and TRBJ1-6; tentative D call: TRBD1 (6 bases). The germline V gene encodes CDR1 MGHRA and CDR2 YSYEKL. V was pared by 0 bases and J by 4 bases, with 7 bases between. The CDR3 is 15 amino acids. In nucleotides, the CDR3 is TGCGCCAGCAGCCAAGACACAGGGTATAATTCACCCCTCCACTTT. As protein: CASSQDTGYNSPLHF.

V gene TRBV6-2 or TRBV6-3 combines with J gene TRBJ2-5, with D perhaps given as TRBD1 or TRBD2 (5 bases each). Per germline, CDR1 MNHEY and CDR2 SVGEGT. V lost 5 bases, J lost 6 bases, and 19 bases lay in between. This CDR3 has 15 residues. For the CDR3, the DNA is TGTGCCAGCAGTCCCTGGGTAGCGACAGAACAGACCCAGTACTTC. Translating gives CASSPWVATEQTQYF.

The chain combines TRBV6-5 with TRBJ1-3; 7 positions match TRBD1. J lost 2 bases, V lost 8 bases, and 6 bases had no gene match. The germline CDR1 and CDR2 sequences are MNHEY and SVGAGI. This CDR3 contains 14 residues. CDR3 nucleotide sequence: TGTGCCAGCCTAACGCAGGGGGCTGGAAACACCATATATTTT. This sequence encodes CASLTQGAGNTIYF.

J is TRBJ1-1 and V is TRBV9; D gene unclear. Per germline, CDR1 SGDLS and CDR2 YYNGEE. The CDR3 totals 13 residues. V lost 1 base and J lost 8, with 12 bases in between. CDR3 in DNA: TGTGCCAGCAGCGTAAGTCCTTCCGGGGAAGCTTTCTTT. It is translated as CASSVSPSGEAFF.

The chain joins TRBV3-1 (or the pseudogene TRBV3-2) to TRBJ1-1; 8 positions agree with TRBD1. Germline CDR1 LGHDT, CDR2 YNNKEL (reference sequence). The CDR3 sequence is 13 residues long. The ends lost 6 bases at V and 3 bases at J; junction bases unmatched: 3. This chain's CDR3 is CASSPQGDTEAFF. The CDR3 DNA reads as TGTGCCAGCAGTCCACAGGGGGACACTGAAGCTTTCTTT.

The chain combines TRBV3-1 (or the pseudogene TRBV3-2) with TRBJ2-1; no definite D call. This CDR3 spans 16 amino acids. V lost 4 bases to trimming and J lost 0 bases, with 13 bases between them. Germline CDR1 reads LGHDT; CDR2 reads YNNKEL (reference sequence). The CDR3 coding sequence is TGTGCCAGCAGCCCAATAGCCCGGAGCTCCTACAATGAGCAGTTCTTC. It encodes CASSPIARSSYNEQFF.

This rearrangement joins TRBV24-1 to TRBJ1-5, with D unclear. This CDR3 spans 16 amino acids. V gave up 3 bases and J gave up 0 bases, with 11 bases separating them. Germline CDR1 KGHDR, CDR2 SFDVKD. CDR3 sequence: CATSDNDDYSNQPQHF. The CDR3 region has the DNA TGTGCCACCAGTGATAACGACGACTATAGCAATCAGCCCCAGCATTTT.

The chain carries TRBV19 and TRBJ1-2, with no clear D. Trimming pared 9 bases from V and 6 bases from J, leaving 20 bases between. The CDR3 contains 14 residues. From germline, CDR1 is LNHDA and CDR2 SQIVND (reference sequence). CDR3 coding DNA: TGTGCCAGCGGAGGAAGACTTGGGGTAGATGGCTACACCTTC. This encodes CASGGRLGVDGYTF.

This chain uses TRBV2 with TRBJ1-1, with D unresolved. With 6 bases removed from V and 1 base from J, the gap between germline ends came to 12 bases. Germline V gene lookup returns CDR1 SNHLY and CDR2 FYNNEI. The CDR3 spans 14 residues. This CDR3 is CASRALARNTEAFF. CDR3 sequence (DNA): TGTGCCAGCAGGGCCCTCGCGAGGAACACTGAAGCTTTCTTT.